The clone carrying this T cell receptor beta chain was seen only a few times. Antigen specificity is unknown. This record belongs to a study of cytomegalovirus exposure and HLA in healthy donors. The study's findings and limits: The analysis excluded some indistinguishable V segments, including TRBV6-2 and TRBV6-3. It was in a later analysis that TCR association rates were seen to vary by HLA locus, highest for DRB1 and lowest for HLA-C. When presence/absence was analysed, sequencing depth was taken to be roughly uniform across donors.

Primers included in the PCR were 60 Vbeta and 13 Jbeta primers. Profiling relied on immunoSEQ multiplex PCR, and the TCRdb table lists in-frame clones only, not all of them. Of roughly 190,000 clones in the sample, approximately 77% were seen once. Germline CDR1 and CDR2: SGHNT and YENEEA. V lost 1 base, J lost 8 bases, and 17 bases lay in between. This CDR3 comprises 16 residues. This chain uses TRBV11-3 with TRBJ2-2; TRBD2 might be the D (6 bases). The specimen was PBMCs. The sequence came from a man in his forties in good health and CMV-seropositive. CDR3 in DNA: TGTGCCAGCAGCTTAGCTACCGGGACTCCACGTGGGGAGCTGTTTTTT. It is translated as CASSLATGTPRGELFF.